The clone carrying this T cell receptor (beta chain) has a count of ten or more. Antigen unknown. The data originate from a study of early T cells in non-severe SARS-CoV-2 infection. Study-level information: Bulk RNA taken from unsorted whole blood was sequenced, leaving chains unpaired.

TCRdb called the 5' RACE reads again in MiXCR, with one record for every CDR3 protein. Of about 35,000 distinct CDR3 sequences in the sample, around 5.6% were seen once. Overall study results and limits: Anti-spike CD8 specificities were favored by VDJdb matching, whose results missed private and CD4 specificities.

The sequenced sample was whole blood. The origin of this receptor is an adult who was a healthcare worker with PCR-confirmed SARS-CoV-2 infection or an uninfected control (not recorded which).

This CDR3 is CASSLEGTTDTQYF. CDR3 sequence (DNA): TGTGCCAGCAGCTTGGAGGGAACCACAGATACGCAGTATTTT. The J gene is TRBJ2-3, the V gene TRBV5-4; D unresolved. In germline, CDR1 is SGHNT, CDR2 YYREEE (reference sequence). V was trimmed by 0 bases and J by 2 bases, leaving 7 bases between them. CDR3 length equals 14 residues.